Below are 24 T cell receptor beta chains sequenced from a single sample in a study of cytomegalovirus exposure and HLA in healthy donors. 60 Vbeta and 13 Jbeta primers were used in PCR. Sequencing was performed with immunoSEQ multiplex PCR; in TCRdb, only in-frame clones are kept and a portion is missing. The sample contains about 130,000 clones, roughly 80% of which appear only once. The sequenced sample consisted of PBMCs. These receptors all stem from a man between 40 and 49 years old in good health and CMV-seronegative.

This chain links TRBV9 with TRBJ2-5; 7 bases map to TRBD2. The DNA matches TRBJ2-7 better at its end, which makes the J call doubtful. Germline V gene data show CDR1 as SGDLS and CDR2 as YYNGEE. The CDR3 has 17 amino acids. CDR3 in amino acids: CASSVGPPEGGPYEQYF. CDR3 nucleotide sequence: TGTGCCAGCAGCGTTGGTCCTCCTGAGGGAGGGCCCTACGAGCAGTACTTC.

The V gene is TRBV4-3, the J gene TRBJ2-1, with 9 bases matching TRBD2. This CDR3 is 15 amino acids long. Germline CDR1 is LGHNA and CDR2 is YSLEER. Trimming removed 1 base from V and 3 bases from J; junction bases left unmatched: 1. The CDR3 region has the DNA TGCGCCAGCAGCCAAGGTAGCGGGAGCTACAATGAGCAGTTCTTC. Translating it yields CASSQGSGSYNEQFF.

The rearrangement joins TRBV7-2 to TRBJ1-3; D may be TRBD1 (5 bases). CDR1 is SGHTA, CDR2 FQGNSA, per germline. The length of the CDR3 is 16 residues. The V end lost 4 bases, the J end lost 2 bases, and 15 bases lay between the germline ends. The CDR3 is CASSSSGGFTGNTIYF. DNA of the CDR3: TGTGCCAGCAGCTCTAGTGGGGGGTTTACTGGAAACACCATATATTTT.

This chain joins TRBV6-1 and TRBJ1-1; D remains ambiguous. V was trimmed by 3 bases and J by 0 bases, leaving 11 bases between them. Per the germline V gene, CDR1 is MNHNS and CDR2 is SASEGT. This CDR3 is 15 amino acids long. The CDR3 loop reads CASSEAGNMNTEAFF. The CDR3 DNA is TGTGCCAGCAGTGAGGCAGGCAATATGAACACTGAAGCTTTCTTT.

The chain joins TRBV2 to TRBJ1-2; perhaps TRBD1 as D (6 bases). The CDR3 totals 14 residues. From germline, CDR1 is SNHLY and CDR2 FYNNEI. V shed 5 bases and J shed 3 bases, with 13 bases lying between them. The CDR3 protein is CASSRGKGDYGYTF. The DNA for the CDR3 is TGTGCCAGCAGTAGGGGGAAGGGAGACTATGGCTACACCTTC.

The genes are TRBV7-6 and TRBJ2-5; 10 bases agree with TRBD1. The germline gives CDR1 SGHVS, CDR2 FNYEAQ. J was trimmed by 0 bases and V by 5 bases; bases with no gene match: 9. There are 17 residues in the CDR3. The CDR3 spells CASSARGQGTYQETQYF. The CDR3, as DNA: TGTGCCAGCAGCGCGAGGGGACAGGGGACGTACCAAGAGACCCAGTACTTC.

CDR3 sequence: CASSSIISGGNEQYF. The CDR3 DNA follows: TGTGCCAGCAGCTCGATAATTAGCGGGGGTAACGAGCAGTACTTC. The rearrangement links TRBV5-4 to TRBJ2-7; 9 bases are a match to TRBD2. Germline loops: CDR1 SGHNT, CDR2 YYREEE (reference sequence). The CDR3 length is 15 residues. The V gene end was trimmed by 3 bases and the J gene end by 5 bases; junction bases not matched to a gene: 9.

The CDR3 protein is CASSSRDIAYSGANVLTF. DNA for the CDR3: TGTGCCAGTAGCTCTCGGGACATCGCCTACTCTGGGGCCAACGTCCTGACTTTC. V usage is TRBV19 and J usage is TRBJ2-6; D is possibly TRBD1 (6 bases). The CDR3 sequence is 18 residues long. Germline CDR1 is LNHDA and CDR2 is SQIVND (reference sequence). V gave up 6 bases and J gave up 0 bases, with 18 bases separating them. The variable domain in full, completed from reference TRBV19 and TRBJ2-6, reads DGGITQSPKYLFRKEGQNVTLSCEQNLNHDAMYWYRQDPGQGLRLIYYSQIVNDFQKGDIAEGYSVSREKKESFPLTVTSAQKNPTAFYLCASSSRDIAYSGANVLTFGAGSRLTVL.

This chain joins TRBV6-6 and TRBJ1-5; weak D call: TRBD1 (6 bases). Germline V gene data show CDR1 as MNHNY and CDR2 as SVGAGI (reference sequence). The V and J ends lost 3 bases and 7 bases respectively, with 13 bases between them. The CDR3 totals 14 residues. CDR3 sequence (DNA): TGTGCCAGCAGTTATATGAACAGGGAACAGCCCCAGCATTTT. Its protein is CASSYMNREQPQHF.

The CDR3 region is CASSHSTGTRRHEQFF. The DNA for the CDR3 is TGCGCCAGCAGCCACTCGACCGGGACTAGGCGCCATGAGCAGTTCTTC. The V and J genes are TRBV4-3 and TRBJ2-1, with TRBD2 matching 8 bases. The CDR3 loop spans 16 amino acids. V was pared by 3 bases and J by 8 bases, with 12 bases of the junction left unmatched. CDR1 LGHNA and CDR2 YSLEER come from the germline V gene.

V and J are TRBV29-1 and TRBJ2-2; D remains ambiguous. The CDR3 runs 14 residues. Between the trimmed V and J ends, which lost 0 bases and 0 bases, there was a span of 5 bases. From germline, CDR1 is SQVTM and CDR2 ANQGSEA. The CDR3 spells CSVEELANTGELFF. The DNA for the CDR3 is TGCAGCGTTGAAGAGTTAGCGAACACCGGGGAGCTGTTTTTT.

A single count supports this clone. The chain links TRBV4-3 to TRBJ2-7, with 11 bases identical to TRBD1. The CDR3 sequence is 16 residues long. Losses at the gene ends were 3 bases for V and 2 bases for J; bases not matched to a gene: 6. From germline, CDR1 is LGHNA and CDR2 YSLEER. The CDR3 coding sequence is TGCGCCAGCAGCCATTCCGGGACAGGGGGGACCTACGAGCAGTACTTC. This gives the protein CASSHSGTGGTYEQYF.

J is TRBJ1-2 and V is TRBV5-1; 9 bases map to TRBD1. CDR3 length: 14 amino acids. The ends lost 4 bases at V and 4 bases at J; junction bases unmatched: 5. CDR1 is SGHRS, CDR2 YFSETQ, per germline. CDR3 nucleotide sequence: TGCGCCAGCAGCCAACAGGGGGCCCTCTATGGCTACACCTTC. Translating gives CASSQQGALYGYTF.

This clone occurred once. The rearrangement joins TRBV6-5 to TRBJ1-6; 9 nucleotides agree with TRBD1. In germline, CDR1 is MNHEY, CDR2 SVGAGI. This CDR3 is built from 15 residues. After removal of 6 bases from V and 7 bases from J, the junction contained 7 bases not matched to a gene. The CDR3 coding sequence is TGTGCCAGCAGCTATGGGACAGGGTTAAATTCACCCCTCCACTTT. Protein: CASSYGTGLNSPLHF.

CDR3 residues: CATSTDSRETQYF. CDR3 coding DNA: TGTGCCACCAGCACGGACTCTAGAGAGACCCAGTACTTC. The rearrangement links TRBV15 to TRBJ2-5; possibly TRBD2 for D (5 bases). The V end was cut by 4 bases, the J end by 4 bases, with 10 bases between. The CDR3 loop spans 13 amino acids. Germline V gene sequence: CDR1 LNHNV, CDR2 YYDKDF (reference sequence).

This chain connects TRBV6-1 to TRBJ1-3; 7 positions agree with TRBD1. After removal of 7 bases from V and 4 bases from J, the junction contained 7 bases not matched to a gene. This CDR3 has 14 amino acids. The germline V gene has CDR1 MNHNS and CDR2 SASEGT. The CDR3 loop is CASIITGAGNTIYF. CDR3 DNA: TGTGCCAGCATTATTACAGGGGCAGGAAACACCATATATTTT.

The rearrangement links TRBV6-5 to TRBJ1-2; D ambiguous. This CDR3 contains 13 residues. Germline loops: CDR1 MNHEY, CDR2 SVGAGI. The ends were cut back, 6 bases at V and 8 bases at J, with 16 bases in the middle. For the CDR3, the DNA is TGTGCCAGCAGCGACCGGGATATCGACGGCTACACCTTC. Its translation is CASSDRDIDGYTF.

The rearrangement joins TRBV7-9 to TRBJ1-2; the D gene is possibly TRBD1 (5 bases). CDR3 length: 17 residues. Deletions cut 4 bases from V and 1 base from J, with 19 bases between. In germline, CDR1 is SEHNR, CDR2 FQNEAQ (reference sequence). In DNA form, the CDR3 reads TGTGCCAGCAGCTCGTCTCGGGTTGTTAGGGGTAACTATGGCTACACCTTC. Encoded protein: CASSSSRVVRGNYGYTF.

V is TRBV6-4 and J is TRBJ2-1; the match to TRBD1 covers 7 bases. There are 15 residues in the CDR3. V lost 2 bases, J lost 6 bases, and 7 bases stayed unmatched. CDR1 and CDR2 (germline): MRHNA, SNTAGT. Here the CDR3 DNA reads TGTGCCAGCAGTGACCTCTATACAGGGGCCAATGAGCAGTTCTTC. Translating gives CASSDLYTGANEQFF.

V and J are TRBV5-1 and TRBJ2-7, with 10 bases fitting TRBD2. Germline values: CDR1 SGHRS, CDR2 YFSETQ. V shed 4 bases and J 4 bases; nucleotides not matched to a gene: 2. The CDR3 contains 13 residues. The CDR3 region is CASSGSGRYEQYF. In DNA form, the CDR3 reads TGCGCCAGCAGCGGTAGCGGGAGGTACGAGCAGTACTTC.

The chain uses TRBV7-9 and TRBJ2-1; weak D call: TRBD1 (6 bases). CDR1 SEHNR and CDR2 FQNEAQ come from the germline V gene (reference sequence). The CDR3 contains 13 residues. V lost 5 bases and J lost 7, with 12 bases in between. The CDR3 nucleotides are TGTGCCAGCAGCGAATCACAGGGAAATGAGCAGTTCTTC. Translation: CASSESQGNEQFF.

This clone was counted a few times. The rearrangement joins TRBV7-2 to TRBJ2-3; 9 bases line up with TRBD2. This CDR3 region has 16 residues. V dropped 1 base and J dropped 2; count of bases not matched to a gene: 4. Germline V gene data show CDR1 as SGHTA and CDR2 as FQGNSA. CDR3 sequence reads: CASSLVSGGITDTQYF. The DNA for the CDR3 is TGTGCCAGCAGCTTAGTAAGCGGGGGGATCACAGATACGCAGTATTTT.

The DNA for the CDR3 is TGTGCCAGCAGTACAGGGCCCGGGGAGCTGTTTTTT. Translated: CASSTGPGELFF. This rearrangement joins TRBV2 to TRBJ2-2; weak D call: TRBD1 (6 bases). The CDR3 spans 12 residues. V was shortened by 5 bases and J by 6 bases, with 7 bases between the two germline ends. CDR1 and CDR2 (germline): SNHLY, FYNNEI.

The chain carries TRBV7-6 and TRBJ2-5; 9 bases match TRBD2. The DNA end lines up better with TRBJ2-7; the J call may be wrong. Germline V CDR1 and CDR2: SGHVS, FNYEAQ. This CDR3 spans 15 amino acids. CDR3 coding DNA: TGTGCCAGCAGCTTGGGCGGGAGGGGTTCCCACGAGCAGTACTTC. It translates to CASSLGGRGSHEQYF.